A single sample gave rise to the 23 T cell receptor beta chains below, sequenced in a study of T-cell memory formation after mild COVID-19. TCRdb re-derived calls from the 5' RACE reads in MiXCR, one entry per CDR3 protein. The sample consists of about 500,000 distinct CDR3 sequences, around 21% of them appearing once. The sequencing input was PBMCs or a T cell subset sorted from them (not recorded which). These receptors came from an adult woman who had mild COVID-19 (a few samples of this study predate the infection). Cell type and time point are not known.

This clonotype was detected many times. This chain's CDR3 is CASSLEGGGTDTQYF. The CDR3 DNA reads as TGCGCCAGCAGCTTGGAGGGAGGTGGCACAGATACGCAGTATTTT. V usage is TRBV5-1 and J usage is TRBJ2-3; maybe TRBD2 (6 bases). This CDR3 has 15 amino acids. Germline loops: CDR1 SGHRS, CDR2 YFSETQ. The germline V and J ends were trimmed by 0 bases and 1 base, with 9 bases remaining between them.

This clonotype has a handful of counts. The V gene is TRBV5-1, the J gene TRBJ2-7; 8 nucleotides match TRBD2. In germline, CDR1 is SGHRS, CDR2 YFSETQ. J was trimmed by 3 bases and V by 3 bases; bases with no gene match: 8. The CDR3 is 15 amino acids. CDR3 sequence reads: CASSSRTSPIYEQYF. The CDR3 coding sequence is TGCGCCAGCAGCTCAAGGACTAGCCCCATCTACGAGCAGTACTTC.

Details on this clonotype: One base away lies a much larger clone, so this may be a sequencing read error. This chain joins TRBV5-1 and TRBJ1-4; no reliable D call. Per the germline V gene, CDR1 is SGHRS and CDR2 is YFSETQ. The CDR3 totals 17 residues. The DNA of the CDR3 is TGCGCCAGCAGCTTGGGTAACAGCATCACAACTAATGAAAAAATGTTTTTT. Translated: CASSLGNSITTNEKMFF.

This sequence joins TRBV6-4 and TRBJ2-2; TRBD2 is a possible D gene (6 bases). The CDR3 is 14 amino acids. CDR1 and CDR2 from the germline V gene are MRHNA and SNTAGT. V was pared by 5 bases and J by 3 bases, with 10 bases between. The CDR3 DNA sequence: TGTGCCAGCAGTACCGGGAGTGACACCGGGGAGCTGTTTTTT. Translation: CASSTGSDTGELFF.

To note about this clonotype: Mismatch with germline at one junction end may stem from a read error. The chain combines TRBV7-7 with TRBJ1-1, with a weak D call TRBD1 (5 bases). This CDR3 is built from 13 residues. CDR1 is SSHAT and CDR2 is FNYEAQ in the germline V gene (reference sequence). Here the CDR3 reads CASSVKQGTEAFF. CDR3 nucleotides: TGTGCTAGCAGCGTAAAGCAGGGAACTGAAGCTTTCTTT.

This clonotype was picked up a small number of times. This chain uses TRBV15 with TRBJ1-5; TRBD1 aligns across 8 bases. CDR3 length: 18 amino acids. Trimming cost V 0 bases and J 2 bases; bases outside gene matches: 9. CDR1 and CDR2 from the germline V gene are LNHNV and YYDKDF (reference sequence). This CDR3 reads CATSREAFDRGGNQPQHF. Written as DNA, the CDR3 is TGTGCCACCAGCAGAGAAGCGTTCGACAGGGGAGGCAATCAGCCCCAGCATTTT.

This clonotype was recorded at least ten times. The V gene is TRBV7-2, the J gene TRBJ2-1; D tentatively reads TRBD1 or TRBD2 (5 bases each). Per the germline V gene, CDR1 is SGHTA and CDR2 is FQGNSA. The CDR3 is 16 amino acids. V gave up 4 bases and J gave up 3 bases, with 16 bases separating them. The DNA for the CDR3 is TGTGCCAGCAGCTCCCCCGGGACGACCAACTACAATGAGCAGTTCTTC. This codes for CASSSPGTTNYNEQFF.

This clonotype has just a few counts. The rearrangement links TRBV29-1 to TRBJ1-1, with 9 bases fitting TRBD1. This CDR3 comprises 13 residues. Trimming at V came to 7 bases and at J to 5 bases, leaving 8 bases not matched to a gene. CDR1 is SQVTM, CDR2 ANQGSEA, per germline. CDR3 in amino acids: CSAKGQGGTEAFF. DNA of the CDR3: TGCAGCGCCAAGGGACAGGGCGGAACTGAAGCTTTCTTT.

This chain uses TRBV19 with TRBJ1-2, with D perhaps matching TRBD1 (6 bases). Per the germline V gene, CDR1 is LNHDA and CDR2 is SQIVND (reference sequence). The CDR3 runs 12 residues. V lost 8 bases, J lost 2 bases, and 9 bases lay in between. CDR3 in amino acids: CASGQGNYGYTF. The CDR3 bases are TGTGCCAGTGGGCAGGGGAACTATGGCTACACCTTC.

This clonotype has just a few counts. The chain recombines TRBV5-5 with TRBJ2-6; no definite D call. V lost 2 bases and J lost 2, with 8 bases in between. CDR3 length: 15 amino acids. In germline, CDR1 is SGHKS, CDR2 YYEKEE (reference sequence). The DNA of the CDR3 is TGTGCCAGCAGCTTTGAAGGAACTGGGGCCAACGTCCTGACTTTC. Translated, it gives CASSFEGTGANVLTF.

This clonotype was seen a few times. J is TRBJ2-1 and V is TRBV20-1; D unclear. The germline CDR1 and CDR2 sequences are DFQATT and SNEGSKA (reference sequence). Trimming cost V 0 bases and J 6 bases, with 15 bases left between them. The CDR3 runs 15 residues. CDR3 residues: CSARDDPRHFNEQFF. The CDR3 region has the DNA TGCAGTGCTAGAGATGATCCGAGACATTTCAATGAGCAGTTCTTC.

This clonotype was seen more than once but under ten times. The rearrangement uses TRBV5-4 and TRBJ2-3; 8 bases are shared with TRBD2. J was trimmed by 6 bases and V by 6 bases; bases with no gene match: 9. CDR3 length equals 14 residues. Germline V CDR1 and CDR2: SGHNT, YYREEE (reference sequence). Here the CDR3 reads CASTPGGGEDTQYF. The CDR3 DNA reads TGTGCCAGCACCCCCGGGGGGGGGGAGGATACGCAGTATTTT.

The rearrangement links TRBV6-5 to TRBJ2-6; no reliable D call. Deletions cut 0 bases from V and 2 bases from J, with 8 bases between. Germline values: CDR1 MNHEY, CDR2 SVGAGI. This CDR3 has 16 residues. The CDR3 here is CASSYSGATGANVLTF. CDR3 nucleotides: TGTGCCAGCAGTTACTCGGGCGCGACTGGGGCCAACGTCCTGACTTTC.

The chain joins TRBV5-1 to TRBJ2-7; the D is unclear. The CDR3 has 15 amino acids. Per germline, CDR1 SGHRS and CDR2 YFSETQ. V shed 0 bases and J shed 0 bases, with 10 bases lying between them. CDR3 loop: CASSLEQLSSYEQYF. The CDR3 coding sequence is TGCGCCAGCAGCTTGGAACAGCTCTCCTCCTACGAGCAGTACTTC.

This rearrangement joins TRBV6-2 or TRBV6-3 to TRBJ2-1; possibly TRBD2 for D (5 bases). CDR1 is MNHEY, CDR2 SVGEGT, per germline. The CDR3 length is 18 residues. V lost 2 bases and J lost 1, with 18 bases in between. CDR3 protein: CASSYPVGSVVSYNEQFF. The CDR3 DNA reads TGTGCCAGCAGTTACCCCGTAGGTAGCGTCGTTTCCTACAATGAGCAGTTCTTC.

This clonotype was picked up a small number of times. J is TRBJ1-2 and V is TRBV29-1, with D hard to call. V was clipped by 3 bases and J by 1 base, with 12 bases between them. Germline V gene data show CDR1 as SQVTM and CDR2 as ANQGSEA. CDR3 length equals 14 residues. The CDR3 spells CSVDDVGDNYGYTF. The CDR3 nucleotides read TGCAGCGTTGATGACGTCGGGGATAACTATGGCTACACCTTC.

The J gene is TRBJ1-4, the V gene TRBV5-1, with D possibly TRBD1 on 6 matching bases. Trimming left V 3 bases short and J 4 bases short, with 13 bases between. The germline V gene encodes CDR1 SGHRS and CDR2 YFSETQ. CDR3 length equals 15 residues. The CDR3 sequence is CASSSTGQINEKLFF. In DNA form, the CDR3 reads TGCGCCAGCAGCTCAACCGGACAGATTAATGAAAAACTGTTTTTT.

This clonotype showed up just a few times. V is TRBV6-5 and J is TRBJ1-1; D is uncertain. Germline CDR1 MNHEY, CDR2 SVGAGI. V was clipped by 7 bases and J by 3 bases, with 9 bases between them. This CDR3 contains 12 residues. CDR3 DNA sequence: TGTGCCAGCACCGCCGGGTACACTGAAGCTTTCTTT. Amino acid sequence: CASTAGYTEAFF.

The chain uses TRBV7-2 and TRBJ2-7, with TRBD1 matching 9 bases. The CDR3 has 20 residues. The J segment lost 2 bases and the V segment lost 7 bases, leaving 24 bases of the junction unmatched. Germline V gives CDR1 SGHTA, CDR2 FQGNSA. CDR3 in DNA: TGTGCCAGCAAGGTCTCCTGGGACAGGGACGTATATTCGGGTCCCTACGAGCAGTACTTC. Amino acids: CASKVSWDRDVYSGPYEQYF. The whole variable domain, filled in from reference TRBV7-2 and TRBJ2-7, reads GAGVSQSPSNKVTEKGKDVELRCDPISGHTALYWYRQSLGQGLEFLIYFQGNSAPDKSGLPSDRFSAERTGGSVSTLTIQRTQQEDSAVYLCASKVSWDRDVYSGPYEQYFGPGTRLTVT.

The V and J genes are TRBV29-1 and TRBJ1-1; possibly TRBD1 for D (6 bases). Trimming cost V 1 base and J 0 bases, with 9 bases left between them. In germline, CDR1 is SQVTM, CDR2 ANQGSEA. This CDR3 spans 14 amino acids. The chain's CDR3 is CSVEGGQLNTEAFF. The CDR3 coding sequence is TGCAGCGTTGAAGGTGGACAGCTGAACACTGAAGCTTTCTTT.

The chain uses TRBV4-1 and TRBJ1-1; TRBD1 matches 8 bases. The V gene's germline CDR1 is MGHRA and CDR2 YSYEKL. The CDR3 is 17 amino acids. The V and J ends lost 4 bases and 1 base, in that order; junction bases with no gene match: 11. The CDR3 here is CASSPREVGQGNTEAFF. The DNA for the CDR3 is TGCGCCAGCAGCCCCCGCGAAGTTGGACAGGGGAACACTGAAGCTTTCTTT.

This clonotype has a handful of counts. The rearrangement links TRBV4-1 to TRBJ1-3, with D hard to call. This CDR3 comprises 17 residues. CDR1 and CDR2 from the germline V gene are MGHRA and YSYEKL. With 4 bases removed from V and 4 bases from J, the gap between germline ends came to 20 bases. CDR3 nucleotides: TGCGCCAGCAGCCCCCGTCCGATGGAGCCGGGAGGAAACACCATATATTTT. This codes for CASSPRPMEPGGNTIYF.

This clonotype has just a few counts. The CDR3 nucleotides are TGTGCCAGCAGTGAGCGGGGGGCGAATTTCGGCTACACCTTC. It yields the protein CASSERGANFGYTF. The J gene is TRBJ1-2, the V gene TRBV2, with TRBD1 as a possible D gene (6 bases). Germline values: CDR1 SNHLY, CDR2 FYNNEI. Deletions cut 3 bases from V and 8 bases from J, with 16 bases between. The CDR3 extends over 14 amino acids.